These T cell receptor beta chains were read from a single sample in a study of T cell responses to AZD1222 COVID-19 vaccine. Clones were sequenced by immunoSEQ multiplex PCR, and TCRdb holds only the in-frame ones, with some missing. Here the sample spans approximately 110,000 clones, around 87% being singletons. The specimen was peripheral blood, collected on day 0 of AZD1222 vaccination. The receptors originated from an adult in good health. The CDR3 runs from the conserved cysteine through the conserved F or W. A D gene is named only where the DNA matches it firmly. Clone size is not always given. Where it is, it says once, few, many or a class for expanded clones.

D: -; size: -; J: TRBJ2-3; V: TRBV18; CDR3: CASSRPQGLQYF; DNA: TGTGCCAGCTCACGACCCCAAGGGTTGCAGTATTTT
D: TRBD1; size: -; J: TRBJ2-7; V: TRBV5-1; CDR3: CASSKTGGSYEQYF; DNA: TGCGCCAGCAGCAAGACAGGGGGTTCCTACGAGCAGTACTTC
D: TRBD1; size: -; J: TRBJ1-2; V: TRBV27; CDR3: CASSLSGAGGLYGYTF; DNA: TGTGCCAGCAGTTTATCTGGAGCAGGGGGCCTGTATGGCTACACCTTC
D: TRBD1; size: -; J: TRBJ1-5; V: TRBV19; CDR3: CASSRDRALGWSQHF; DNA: TGTGCCAGTAGTCGGGACAGAGCCCTAGGGTGGTCCCAGCATTTT
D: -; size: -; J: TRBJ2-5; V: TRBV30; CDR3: CAWKAAGGYETQYF; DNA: TGTGCCTGGAAGGCGGCTGGCGGTTACGAGACCCAGTACTTC
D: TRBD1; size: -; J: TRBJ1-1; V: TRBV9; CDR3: CASSVGQGAGNTEAFF; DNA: TGTGCCAGCAGCGTAGGACAGGGGGCAGGTAACACTGAAGCTTTCTTT
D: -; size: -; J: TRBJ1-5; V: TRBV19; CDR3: CASSRVNQPQHF; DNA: TGTGCCAGTAGTAGGGTCAATCAGCCCCAGCATTTT
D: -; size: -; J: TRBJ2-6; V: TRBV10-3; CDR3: CAISESSGANVLTF; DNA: TGTGCCATCAGTGAGAGTTCTGGGGCCAACGTCCTGACTTTC
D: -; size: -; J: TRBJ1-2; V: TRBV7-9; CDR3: CASSLGSQGYTF; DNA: TGTGCCAGCAGCTTAGGAAGTCAGGGCTACACCTTC
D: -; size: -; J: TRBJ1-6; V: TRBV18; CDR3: CASSPLLRDSPLHF; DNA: TGTGCCAGCTCACCACTACTCCGGGATTCACCCCTCCACTTT
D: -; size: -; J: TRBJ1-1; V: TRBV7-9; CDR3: CASSLGVTEAFF; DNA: TGTGCCAGCAGCTTAGGGGTCACTGAAGCTTTCTTT
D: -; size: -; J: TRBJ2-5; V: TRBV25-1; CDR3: CASSEGQRPAQETQYF; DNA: TGTGCCAGCAGTGAGGGACAAAGGCCTGCCCAAGAGACCCAGTACTTC
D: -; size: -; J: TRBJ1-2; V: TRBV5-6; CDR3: CASSAYLYGYTF; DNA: TGTGCCAGCAGCGCTTACCTTTATGGCTACACCTTC
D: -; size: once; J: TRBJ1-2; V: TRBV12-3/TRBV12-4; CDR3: CASSSAGYDGYTF; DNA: TGTGCCAGCAGTTCTGCGGGGTATGATGGCTACACCTTC
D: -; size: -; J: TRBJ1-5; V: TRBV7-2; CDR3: CASSRSSNQPQHF; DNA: TGTGCCAGCAGCCGCAGTAGCAATCAGCCCCAGCATTTT
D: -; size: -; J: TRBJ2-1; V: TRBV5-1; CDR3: CASSLRGWGSNEQFF; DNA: TGCGCCAGCAGCTTGAGGGGCTGGGGGAGCAATGAGCAGTTCTTC
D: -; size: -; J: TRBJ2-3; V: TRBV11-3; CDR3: CASSLRRTDTQYF; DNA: TGTGCCAGCAGCTTAAGGAGAACAGATACGCAGTATTTT
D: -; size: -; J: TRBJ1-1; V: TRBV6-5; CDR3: CASWDPGGGTEAFF; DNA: TGTGCCAGTTGGGACCCCGGAGGTGGCACTGAAGCTTTCTTT
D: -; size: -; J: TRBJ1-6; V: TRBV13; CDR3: CASSLLRGEPSPLHF; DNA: TGTGCCAGCAGCTTGCTCAGGGGAGAACCTTCACCCCTCCACTTT
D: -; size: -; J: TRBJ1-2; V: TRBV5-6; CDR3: CASSSLPTVYGYTF; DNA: TGTGCCAGCAGCTCACTACCAACGGTCTATGGCTACACCTTC
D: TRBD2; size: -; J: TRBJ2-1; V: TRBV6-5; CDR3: CASTWVAGYNEQFF; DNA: TGTGCCAGCACTTGGGTAGCGGGATACAATGAGCAGTTCTTC
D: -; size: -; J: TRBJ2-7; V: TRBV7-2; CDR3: CASTVHFRGREQYF; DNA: TGTGCCAGCACCGTCCACTTTCGGGGGCGCGAGCAGTACTTC
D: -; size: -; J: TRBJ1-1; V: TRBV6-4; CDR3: CASSYTGGTEAFF; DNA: TGTGCCAGCAGTTATACCGGGGGCACTGAAGCTTTCTTT
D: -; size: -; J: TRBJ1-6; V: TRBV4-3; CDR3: CASSAQGGPYNSPLHF; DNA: TGCGCCAGCAGCGCACAGGGTGGCCCCTATAATTCACCCCTCCACTTT